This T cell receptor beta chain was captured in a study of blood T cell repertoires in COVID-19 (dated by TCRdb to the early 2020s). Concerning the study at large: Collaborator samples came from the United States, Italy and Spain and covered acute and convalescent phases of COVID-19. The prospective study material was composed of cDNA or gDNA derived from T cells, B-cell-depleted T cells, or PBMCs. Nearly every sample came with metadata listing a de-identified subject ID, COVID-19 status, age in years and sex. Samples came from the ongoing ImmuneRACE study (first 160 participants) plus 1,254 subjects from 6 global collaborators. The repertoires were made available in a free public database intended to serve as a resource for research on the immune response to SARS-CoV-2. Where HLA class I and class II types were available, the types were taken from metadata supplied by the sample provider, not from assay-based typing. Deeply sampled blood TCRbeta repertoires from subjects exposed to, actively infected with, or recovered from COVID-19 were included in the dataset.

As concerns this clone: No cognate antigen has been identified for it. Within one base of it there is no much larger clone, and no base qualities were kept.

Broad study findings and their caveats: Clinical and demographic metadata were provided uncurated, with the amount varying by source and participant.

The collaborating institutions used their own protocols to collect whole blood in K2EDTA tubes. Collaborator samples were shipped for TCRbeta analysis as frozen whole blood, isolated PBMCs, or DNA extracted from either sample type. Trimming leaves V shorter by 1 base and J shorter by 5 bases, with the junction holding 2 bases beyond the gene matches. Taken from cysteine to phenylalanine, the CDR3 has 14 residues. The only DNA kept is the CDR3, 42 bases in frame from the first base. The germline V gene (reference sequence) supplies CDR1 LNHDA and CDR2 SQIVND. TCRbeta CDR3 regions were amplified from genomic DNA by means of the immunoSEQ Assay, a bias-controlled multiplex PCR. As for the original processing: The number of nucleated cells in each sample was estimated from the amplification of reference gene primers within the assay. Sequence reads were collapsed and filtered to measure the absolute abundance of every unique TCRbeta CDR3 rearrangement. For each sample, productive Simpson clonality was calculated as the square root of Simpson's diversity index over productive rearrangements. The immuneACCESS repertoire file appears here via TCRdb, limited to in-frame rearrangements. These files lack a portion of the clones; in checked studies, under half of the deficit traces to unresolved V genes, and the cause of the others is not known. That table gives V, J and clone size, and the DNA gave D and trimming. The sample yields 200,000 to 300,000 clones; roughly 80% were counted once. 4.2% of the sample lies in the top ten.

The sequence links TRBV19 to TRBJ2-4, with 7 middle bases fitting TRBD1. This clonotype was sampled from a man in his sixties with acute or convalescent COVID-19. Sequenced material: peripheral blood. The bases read TGTGCCAGTAGTATAGCGGGGACAGAAAACATTCAGTACTTC. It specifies CASSIAGTENIQYF.